This entry concerns a single TCR beta chain. The sample belongs to a study of blood T cell repertoires in COVID-19. Background on the study: There were acute and convalescent COVID-19 samples, and they came from the United States, Italy and Spain.

This CDR3 region has 13 residues. Germline assignment: CDR1 MNHEY and CDR2 SMNVEV (reference sequence). V lost 5 bases and J lost 7, with 9 bases in between. As originally analysed: Nucleated cell counts were estimated from reference gene primer amplification. TCRdb's copy holds only in-frame clones and misses some; the assay was immunoSEQ multiplex PCR. Clonal size and the V and J genes are those of that table, whereas D and trimming came from the DNA. There are more than 200,000 clones in the sample; roughly 80% occur only once, and about 9.4% lies in the top ten. The sequencing sample was made of peripheral blood. The TCR originated in a woman older than 75 with acute or convalescent COVID-19. The chain employs TRBV27 and TRBJ1-6; D not resolved. The chain's CDR3 is CASSENSNSPLHF. The DNA for the CDR3 is TGTGCCAGCAGTGAAAACAGCAATTCACCCCTCCACTTT.